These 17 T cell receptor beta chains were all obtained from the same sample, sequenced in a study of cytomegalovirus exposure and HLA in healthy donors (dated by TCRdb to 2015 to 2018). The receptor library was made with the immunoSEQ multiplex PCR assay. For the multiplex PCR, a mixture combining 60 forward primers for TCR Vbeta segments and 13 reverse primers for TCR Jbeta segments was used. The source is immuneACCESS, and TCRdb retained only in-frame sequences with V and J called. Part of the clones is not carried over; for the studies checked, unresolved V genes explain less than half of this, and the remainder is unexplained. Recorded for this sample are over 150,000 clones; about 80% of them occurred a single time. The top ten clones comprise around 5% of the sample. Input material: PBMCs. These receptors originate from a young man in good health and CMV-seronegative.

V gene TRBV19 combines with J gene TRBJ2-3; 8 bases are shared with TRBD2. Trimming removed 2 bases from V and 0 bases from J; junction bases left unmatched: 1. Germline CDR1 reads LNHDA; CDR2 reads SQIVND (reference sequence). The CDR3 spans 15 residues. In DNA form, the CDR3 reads TGTGCCAGTAGTATAACTAGCGGTAGCACAGATACGCAGTATTTT. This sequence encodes CASSITSGSTDTQYF.

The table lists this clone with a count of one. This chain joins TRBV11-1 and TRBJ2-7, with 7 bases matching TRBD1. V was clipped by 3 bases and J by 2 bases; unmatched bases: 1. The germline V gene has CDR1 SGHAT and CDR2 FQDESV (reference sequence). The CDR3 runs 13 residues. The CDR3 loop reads CASSFGQAYEQYF. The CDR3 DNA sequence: TGTGCCAGCAGCTTCGGACAGGCCTACGAGCAGTACTTC.

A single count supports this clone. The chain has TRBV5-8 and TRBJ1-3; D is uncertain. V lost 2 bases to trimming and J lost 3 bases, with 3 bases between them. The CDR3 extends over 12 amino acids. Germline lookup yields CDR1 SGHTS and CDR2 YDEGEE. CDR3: CASSFGGNTIYF. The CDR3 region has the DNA TGTGCCAGCAGCTTCGGTGGAAACACCATATATTTT.

This chain's CDR3 is CASRPGTGNSNQPQHF. Here the CDR3 DNA reads TGTGCCAGCAGACCCGGGACAGGGAATAGCAATCAGCCCCAGCATTTT. V and J are TRBV2 and TRBJ1-5; 9 nucleotides align to TRBD1. The germline gives CDR1 SNHLY, CDR2 FYNNEI. The length of the CDR3 is 16 residues. J gave up 0 bases and V 6 bases, and 6 bases lay outside the gene matches. Together with reference TRBV2 and TRBJ1-5, the CDR3 gives the full variable domain: EPEVTQTPSHQVTQMGQEVILRCVPISNHLYFYWYRQILGQKVEFLVSFYNNEISEKSEIFDDQFSVERPDGSNFTLKIRSTKLEDSAMYFCASRPGTGNSNQPQHFGDGTRLSIL.

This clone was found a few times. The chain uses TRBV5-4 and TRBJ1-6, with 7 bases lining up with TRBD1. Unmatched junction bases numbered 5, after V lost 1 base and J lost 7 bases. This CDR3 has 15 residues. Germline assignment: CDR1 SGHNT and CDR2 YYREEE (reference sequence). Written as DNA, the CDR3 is TGTGCCAGCAGCTTGAAACAGGGGATAAATTCACCCCTCCACTTT. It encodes CASSLKQGINSPLHF.

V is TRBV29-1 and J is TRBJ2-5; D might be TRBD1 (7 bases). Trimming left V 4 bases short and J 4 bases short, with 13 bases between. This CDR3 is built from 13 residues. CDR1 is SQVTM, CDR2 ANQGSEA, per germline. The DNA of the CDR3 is TGCAGCGTTGGGAGCAGGGGGGCAGAGACCCAGTACTTC. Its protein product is CSVGSRGAETQYF.

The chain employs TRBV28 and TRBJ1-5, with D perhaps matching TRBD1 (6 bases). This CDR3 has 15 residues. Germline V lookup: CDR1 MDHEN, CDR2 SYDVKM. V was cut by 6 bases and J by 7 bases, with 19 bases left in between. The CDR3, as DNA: TGTGCCAGCAGGCCCGCACAGGGTCTTCTCCAGCCCCAGCATTTT. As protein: CASRPAQGLLQPQHF.

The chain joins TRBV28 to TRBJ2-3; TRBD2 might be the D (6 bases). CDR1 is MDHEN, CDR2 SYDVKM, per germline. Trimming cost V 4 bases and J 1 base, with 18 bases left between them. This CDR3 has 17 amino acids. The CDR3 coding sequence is TGTGCCAGCAGTTACGCAGGAGGGACTGCTGGCACAGATACGCAGTATTTT. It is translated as CASSYAGGTAGTDTQYF.

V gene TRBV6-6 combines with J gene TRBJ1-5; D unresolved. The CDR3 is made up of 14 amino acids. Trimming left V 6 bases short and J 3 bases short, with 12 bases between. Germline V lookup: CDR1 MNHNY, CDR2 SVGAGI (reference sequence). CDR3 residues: CASSILPANQPQHF. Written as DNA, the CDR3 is TGTGCCAGCAGCATACTGCCCGCCAATCAGCCCCAGCATTTT.

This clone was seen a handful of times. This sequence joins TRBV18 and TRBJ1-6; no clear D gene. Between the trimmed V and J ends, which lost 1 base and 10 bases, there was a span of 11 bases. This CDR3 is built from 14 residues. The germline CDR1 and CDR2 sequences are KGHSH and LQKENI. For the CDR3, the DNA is TGTGCCAGCTCACCACTGGAGGAGAGATCACCCCTCCACTTT. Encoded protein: CASSPLEERSPLHF.

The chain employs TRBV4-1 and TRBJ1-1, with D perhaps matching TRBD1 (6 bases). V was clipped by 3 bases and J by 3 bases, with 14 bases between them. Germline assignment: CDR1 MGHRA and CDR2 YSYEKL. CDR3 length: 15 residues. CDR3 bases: TGCGCCAGCAGCCACCTCCTCGGACAGTACACTGAAGCTTTCTTT. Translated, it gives CASSHLLGQYTEAFF.

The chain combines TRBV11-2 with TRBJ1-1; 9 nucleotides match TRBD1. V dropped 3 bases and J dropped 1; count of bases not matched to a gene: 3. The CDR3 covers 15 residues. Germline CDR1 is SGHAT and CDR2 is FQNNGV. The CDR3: CASSLTGGENTEAFF. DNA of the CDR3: TGTGCCAGCAGCTTGACAGGGGGAGAGAACACTGAAGCTTTCTTT.

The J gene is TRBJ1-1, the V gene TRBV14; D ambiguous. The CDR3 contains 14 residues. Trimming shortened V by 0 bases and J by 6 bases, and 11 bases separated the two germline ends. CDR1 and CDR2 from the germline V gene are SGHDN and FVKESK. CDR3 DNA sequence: TGTGCCAGCAGCCAAGATTATCAGGAGGCTGAAGCTTTCTTT. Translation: CASSQDYQEAEAFF.

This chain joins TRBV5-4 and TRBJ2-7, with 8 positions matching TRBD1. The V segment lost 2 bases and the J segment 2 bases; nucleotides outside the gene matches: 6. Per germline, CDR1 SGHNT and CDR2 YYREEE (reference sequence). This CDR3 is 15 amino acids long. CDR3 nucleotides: TGTGCCAGCAGCTTCGAGGACAGGGCTCCCTACGAGCAGTACTTC. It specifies CASSFEDRAPYEQYF.

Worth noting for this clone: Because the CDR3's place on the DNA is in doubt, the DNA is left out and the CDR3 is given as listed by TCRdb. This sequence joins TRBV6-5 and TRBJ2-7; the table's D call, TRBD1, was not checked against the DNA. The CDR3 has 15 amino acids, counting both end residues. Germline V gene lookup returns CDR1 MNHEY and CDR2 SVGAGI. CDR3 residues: CASSSSGQGHYEQYF.

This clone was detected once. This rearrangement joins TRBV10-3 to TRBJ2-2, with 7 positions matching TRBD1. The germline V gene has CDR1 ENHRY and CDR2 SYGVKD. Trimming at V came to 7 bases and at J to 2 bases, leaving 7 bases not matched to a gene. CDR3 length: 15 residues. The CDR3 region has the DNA TGTGCCATCAAAGGGACAGCAATTAACACCGGGGAGCTGTTTTTT. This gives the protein CAIKGTAINTGELFF.

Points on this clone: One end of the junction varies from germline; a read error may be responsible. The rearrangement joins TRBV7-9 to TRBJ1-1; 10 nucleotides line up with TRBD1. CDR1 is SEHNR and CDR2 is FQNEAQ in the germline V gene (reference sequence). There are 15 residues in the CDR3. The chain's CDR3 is CSSSLRGTGDTEAFF. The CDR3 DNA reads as TGTTCCAGCAGCTTAAGGGGGACAGGGGACACTGAAGCTTTCTTT.